The clone carrying this T cell receptor (beta chain) was seen only a few times. Its antigen is unknown. This entry is derived from a study of cytomegalovirus exposure and HLA in healthy donors. General study results and limits: CMV antigen specificity of a few CMV-associated chains was confirmed in vitro.

Clones were sequenced by immunoSEQ multiplex PCR, and TCRdb holds only the in-frame ones, with some missing. The sample includes fewer than 250,000 clones, around nine tenths of them seen just once. The ends lost 4 bases at V and 5 bases at J; junction bases unmatched: 8. The CDR3 extends over 16 amino acids. The germline CDR1 and CDR2 sequences are SGHRS and YFSETQ. Specimen: PBMCs. This receptor was identified in a man aged 18 to 29 in good health and CMV-seronegative. V usage is TRBV5-1 and J usage is TRBJ2-5, with 13 positions matching TRBD2. The CDR3 sequence is CASSLGTSGARETQYF. The CDR3 DNA reads TGCGCCAGCAGCCTGGGGACTAGCGGGGCACGGGAGACCCAGTACTTC.